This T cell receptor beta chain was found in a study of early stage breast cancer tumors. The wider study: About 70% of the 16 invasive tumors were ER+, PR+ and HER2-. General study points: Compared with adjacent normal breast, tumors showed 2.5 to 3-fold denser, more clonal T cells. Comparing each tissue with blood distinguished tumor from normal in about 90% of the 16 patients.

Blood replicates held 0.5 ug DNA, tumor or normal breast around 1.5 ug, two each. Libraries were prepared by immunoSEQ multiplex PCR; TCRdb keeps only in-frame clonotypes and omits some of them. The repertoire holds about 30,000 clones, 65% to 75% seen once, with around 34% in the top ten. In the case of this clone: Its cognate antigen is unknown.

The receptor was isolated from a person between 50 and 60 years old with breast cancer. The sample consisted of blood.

This chain's CDR3 is CASNQPVSGQPQHF. CDR3 DNA sequence: TGTGCCAGCAACCAACCGGTGAGCGGGCAGCCCCAGCATTTT. The chain links TRBV6-1 to TRBJ1-5; D not resolved. CDR1 MNHNS and CDR2 SASEGT come from the germline V gene. The CDR3 totals 14 residues. The V and J ends lost 7 bases and 7 bases respectively, with 17 bases between them.